Listed here are 26 T cell receptor beta chains from one sample, sequenced in a study of healthy donors' naive CD4 and CD8 T cells. Starting from around 470 ng of total RNA, TCR libraries were made with linear amplification. TCRdb re-derived calls from the reads in MiXCR, one entry per CDR3 protein. This sample carries approximately 180,000 distinct CDR3 sequences, nearly 75% of them seen once, and the ten largest clones take roughly 2.3%. The sample comprised naive CD4+ and CD8+ T cells sorted from blood, pooled from several donors. These receptors all come from a pool of human donors in good health; the sample pools cells from several healthy donors.

The rearrangement joins TRBV29-1 to TRBJ1-1, with 10 bases fitting TRBD1. V lost 6 bases, J lost 0 bases, and 7 bases stayed unmatched. Germline values: CDR1 SQVTM, CDR2 ANQGSEA. The CDR3 has 15 residues. Written as DNA, the CDR3 is TGCAGCGTCACCGGGACAGGGGCGATGAACACTGAAGCTTTCTTT. Protein sequence: CSVTGTGAMNTEAFF.

The V call is TRBV29-1, the J call TRBJ2-1; D uncertain. V was clipped by 0 bases and J by 6 bases, with 21 bases between them. Germline V gene lookup returns CDR1 SQVTM and CDR2 ANQGSEA. The CDR3 runs 17 residues. CDR3 sequence (DNA): TGCAGCGTTGAAGATTGGCTAGGGTCGCTCACCCCCAATGAGCAGTTCTTC. Encoded protein: CSVEDWLGSLTPNEQFF.

The V gene is TRBV12-3 or TRBV12-4, the J gene TRBJ1-2; 7 bases fit TRBD1. The V and J ends lost 5 bases and 0 bases, in that order; junction bases with no gene match: 12. The CDR3 spans 17 residues. The CDR3 here is CASSPRGRGRPNYGYTF. CDR3 DNA: TGTGCCAGCAGTCCCCGTGGCAGGGGGAGACCTAACTATGGCTACACCTTC.

The CDR3 spells CASSGTTLASTEAFF. Written as DNA, the CDR3 is TGCGCCAGCAGCGGTACGACACTTGCGAGCACTGAAGCTTTCTTT. J is TRBJ1-1 and V is TRBV5-1; D remains unclear. Trimming shortened V by 4 bases and J by 4 bases, and 17 bases separated the two germline ends. CDR1 is SGHRS and CDR2 is YFSETQ in the germline V gene. The CDR3 has 15 residues.

The rearrangement joins TRBV10-3 to TRBJ2-7, with TRBD2 matching over 10 bases. This CDR3 has 13 residues. Trimming cost V 9 bases and J 6 bases; bases outside gene matches: 8. Germline loops: CDR1 ENHRY, CDR2 SYGVKD. CDR3 protein: CAMLASGSGEQYF. CDR3 DNA sequence: TGTGCCATGCTAGCTAGCGGGAGCGGCGAGCAGTACTTC.

The rearrangement links TRBV12-3 or TRBV12-4 to TRBJ2-7; D is unresolved. Deletions cut 5 bases from V and 3 bases from J, with 5 bases between. This CDR3 comprises 11 residues. The CDR3 DNA follows: TGTGCCAGCAGTATCAGCTACGAGCAGTACTTC. Translated: CASSISYEQYF.

The gene calls are TRBV27 and TRBJ1-1; D gene unclear. Trimming shortened V by 2 bases and J by 2 bases, and 9 bases separated the two germline ends. The CDR3 is made up of 14 amino acids. Germline-derived CDR1 and CDR2 are MNHEY and SMNVEV (reference sequence). This CDR3 is CASSLPGKNTEAFF. DNA for the CDR3: TGTGCCAGCAGTTTACCCGGGAAAAACACTGAAGCTTTCTTT.

This chain links TRBV7-8 with TRBJ1-3; D may be TRBD1 (5 bases). The length of the CDR3 is 17 residues. Trimming took off 0 bases at V and 0 bases at J, with 12 bases between the two ends. Germline CDR1 reads SGHVS; CDR2 reads FQNEAQ. The CDR3 DNA reads as TGTGCCAGCAGCTTAGCTGGCAGGGCGAGCTCTGGAAACACCATATATTTT. Protein: CASSLAGRASSGNTIYF. Full variable domain (missing parts from reference TRBV7-8 and TRBJ1-3): GAGVSQSPRYKVAKRGQDVALRCDPISGHVSLFWYQQALGQGPEFLTYFQNEAQLDKSGLPSDRFFAERPEGSVSTLKIQRTQQEDSAVYLCASSLAGRASSGNTIYFGEGSWLTVV.

The rearrangement links TRBV27 to TRBJ1-1, with D unclear. CDR1 is MNHEY, CDR2 SMNVEV, per germline (reference sequence). Trimming left V 2 bases short and J 3 bases short, with 10 bases between. CDR3 size: 14 residues. The CDR3 is CASSLTQWDTEAFF. CDR3 nucleotides: TGTGCCAGCAGTTTAACCCAGTGGGACACTGAAGCTTTCTTT.

The gene calls are TRBV20-1 and TRBJ1-5; no reliable D call. The germline V gene has CDR1 DFQATT and CDR2 SNEGSKA (reference sequence). The CDR3 is 11 residues long. Trimming removed 1 base at V and 7 bases at J, with 5 bases between. The CDR3 region is CSARVGQPQHF. The CDR3 region has the DNA TGCAGTGCTAGAGTTGGGCAGCCCCAGCATTTT.

This clonotype was detected a few times. This chain connects TRBV6-5 to TRBJ2-7, with D perhaps TRBD1 or TRBD2 (5 bases each). Trimming pared 6 bases from V and 4 bases from J, leaving 7 bases between. The germline V gene has CDR1 MNHEY and CDR2 SVGAGI. The CDR3 spans 11 residues. The CDR3 loop is CASRRGYEQYF. The CDR3 nucleotides are TGTGCCAGCAGGAGGGGTTACGAGCAGTACTTC.

This chain joins TRBV18 and TRBJ1-6; D uncertain. Trimming pared 4 bases from V and 4 bases from J, leaving 2 bases between. Germline lookup yields CDR1 KGHSH and CDR2 LQKENI. The CDR3 has 12 amino acids. The CDR3 reads CASSLYNSPLHF. The DNA for the CDR3 is TGTGCCAGCTCACTTTATAATTCACCCCTCCACTTT.

The chain combines TRBV15 with TRBJ2-7, with 9 bases matching TRBD1. The V gene end was trimmed by 4 bases and the J gene end by 3 bases; junction bases not matched to a gene: 4. The CDR3 spans 14 residues. Germline CDR1 and CDR2: LNHNV and YYDKDF (reference sequence). In nucleotides, the CDR3 is TGTGCCACCAGCAAGACGACAGGGGGCTACGAGCAGTACTTC. Residues: CATSKTTGGYEQYF. The variable domain in full, with the rest retrieved from reference TRBV15 and TRBJ2-7, is DAMVIQNPRYQVTQFGKPVTLSCSQTLNHNVMYWYQQKSSQAPKLLFHYYDKDFNNEADTPDNFQSRRPNTSFCFLDIRSPGLGDTAMYLCATSKTTGGYEQYFGPGTRLTVT.

This clonotype was recorded a few times. The J gene is TRBJ2-1, the V gene TRBV6-5; no reliable D call. Germline V gene lookup returns CDR1 MNHEY and CDR2 SVGAGI. The CDR3 has 15 residues. Trimming shortened V by 6 bases and J by 0 bases, and 12 bases separated the two germline ends. The chain's CDR3 is CASRDLKRSYNEQFF. CDR3 DNA: TGTGCCAGCAGAGACCTAAAACGCTCCTACAATGAGCAGTTCTTC.

This rearrangement joins TRBV27 to TRBJ2-7; D possibly uses TRBD1 or TRBD2 (5 bases each). Trimming cost V 3 bases and J 6 bases, with 15 bases left between them. The CDR3 runs to 14 residues. The germline V gene has CDR1 MNHEY and CDR2 SMNVEV (reference sequence). The CDR3 nucleotides read TGTGCCAGCAGTTTGAGAGGGGACGCACCCGAGCAGTACTTC. It specifies CASSLRGDAPEQYF.

This clonotype showed up just a few times. The chain joins TRBV5-6 to TRBJ1-5; no clear D. From germline, CDR1 is SGHDT and CDR2 YYEEEE. The CDR3 sequence is 15 residues long. Trimming stripped 0 bases from V and 0 bases from J, with 7 bases between. The CDR3, as DNA: TGTGCCAGCAGCTTGGCGGGGTATAGCAATCAGCCCCAGCATTTT. This translates into CASSLAGYSNQPQHF.

The chain has TRBV2 and TRBJ2-7; the D gene is possibly TRBD1 (7 bases). Germline CDR1 and CDR2: SNHLY and FYNNEI. The ends were cut back, 1 base at V and 9 bases at J, with 19 bases in the middle. CDR3 size: 15 residues. The CDR3 coding sequence is TGTGCCAGCAGTGAAGAGGGACAGTCCCGGGGAGGGCAGTACTTC. This codes for CASSEEGQSRGGQYF.

The chain combines TRBV19 with TRBJ2-3; weak D call: TRBD2 (5 bases). Trimming removed 4 bases at V and 5 bases at J, with 16 bases between. The length of the CDR3 is 15 residues. Germline V gives CDR1 LNHDA, CDR2 SQIVND (reference sequence). The CDR3 nucleotides are TGTGCCAGTAGTACCACCCGGGGTTGGGGAGATACGCAGTATTTT. Its protein is CASSTTRGWGDTQYF.

The gene calls are TRBV6-5 and TRBJ1-4; 7 bases line up with TRBD1. The CDR3 spans 11 residues. Germline loops: CDR1 MNHEY, CDR2 SVGAGI. The ends lost 5 bases at V and 14 bases at J; junction bases unmatched: 5. As DNA, the CDR3 is TGTGCCAGCAGTCCCGGGGGACAGCTGTTTTTT. It specifies CASSPGGQLFF.

V is TRBV29-1 and J is TRBJ2-5, with 9 bases aligning to TRBD1. J lost 6 bases, V lost 5 bases, and 4 bases had no gene match. This CDR3 comprises 12 residues. Looked up from germline, CDR1 is SQVTM and CDR2 is ANQGSEA. The CDR3 DNA reads TGCAGCGTTCTACAGGGGGCAAAGACCCAGTACTTC. Protein product: CSVLQGAKTQYF.

The chain employs TRBV27 and TRBJ1-5; the match to TRBD1 covers 7 bases. The CDR3 has 14 amino acids. From germline, CDR1 is MNHEY and CDR2 SMNVEV (reference sequence). V lost 6 bases to trimming and J lost 7 bases; unmatched junction nucleotides: 9. The CDR3 spells CASRPGGSGQPQHF. The CDR3 DNA reads TGTGCCAGCAGACCAGGGGGGAGTGGACAGCCCCAGCATTTT.

The chain employs TRBV29-1 and TRBJ2-1; perhaps TRBD1 as D (6 bases). The CDR3 covers 16 residues. Germline assignment: CDR1 SQVTM and CDR2 ANQGSEA. Between the trimmed V and J ends, which lost 1 base and 3 bases, there was a span of 16 bases. The CDR3 DNA follows: TGCAGCGTTGAAGGTGCCCCACAGGGACACTACAATGAGCAGTTCTTC. It codes for CSVEGAPQGHYNEQFF.

The chain joins TRBV14 to TRBJ2-5; no firm D call. V shed 1 base and J shed 6 bases, with 12 bases lying between them. The CDR3 is 14 residues long. Germline values: CDR1 SGHDN, CDR2 FVKESK. The CDR3 reads CASSQVGYWKTQYF. CDR3 bases: TGTGCCAGCAGCCAAGTCGGTTATTGGAAGACCCAGTACTTC.

The rearrangement links TRBV29-1 to TRBJ2-7; 9 nucleotides align to TRBD1. The CDR3 runs to 14 residues. V lost 2 bases and J lost 5; bases outside the gene matches: 7. CDR1 is SQVTM and CDR2 is ANQGSEA in the germline V gene. The CDR3 spells CSVELTGGDNEQYF. The CDR3 nucleotides read TGCAGCGTTGAACTGACAGGGGGAGACAACGAGCAGTACTTC.

The chain employs TRBV6-5 and TRBJ2-1; no reliable D call. V lost 0 bases to trimming and J lost 5 bases, with 5 bases between them. Germline CDR1 and CDR2: MNHEY and SVGAGI. The CDR3 totals 13 residues. This CDR3 is CASSYSGNNEQFF. The CDR3 region has the DNA TGTGCCAGCAGTTACTCGGGGAACAATGAGCAGTTCTTC.

This chain links TRBV19 with TRBJ2-7; 11 nucleotides align to TRBD2. The CDR3 has 15 residues. CDR1 is LNHDA and CDR2 is SQIVND in the germline V gene (reference sequence). Trimming cost V 2 bases and J 2 bases; bases outside gene matches: 2. The CDR3 protein is CASSITSGGAYEQYF. CDR3 DNA: TGTGCCAGTAGTATAACTAGCGGGGGTGCCTACGAGCAGTACTTC.